This T cell receptor (beta chain) was obtained from a study of blood T cell repertoires in COVID-19. Study overall: Sites in the United States, Italy and Spain provided acute and convalescent COVID-19 samples. PBMCs, B-cell-depleted T cells, or T cells provided the cDNA or gDNA that made up the material.

Data came from immunoSEQ multiplex PCR; TCRdb stores just in-frame clones and leaves some out. Among approximately 240,000 clones listed, 84% were seen once. CDR3 length equals 14 residues. The germline V gene has CDR1 SGHKS and CDR2 YYEKEE (reference sequence). Trimming took 4 bases from V and 7 from J, leaving 18 bases between them. Sequencing was performed on peripheral blood. The chain combines TRBV5-5 with TRBJ2-7; tentative D call: TRBD1 (5 bases). The source of this sequence is a man in his fifties with acute or convalescent COVID-19. The CDR3 spells CASSPGRGREEQYF. The CDR3 coding sequence is TGTGCCAGCAGCCCCGGTAGGGGCAGGGAAGAGCAGTACTTC.